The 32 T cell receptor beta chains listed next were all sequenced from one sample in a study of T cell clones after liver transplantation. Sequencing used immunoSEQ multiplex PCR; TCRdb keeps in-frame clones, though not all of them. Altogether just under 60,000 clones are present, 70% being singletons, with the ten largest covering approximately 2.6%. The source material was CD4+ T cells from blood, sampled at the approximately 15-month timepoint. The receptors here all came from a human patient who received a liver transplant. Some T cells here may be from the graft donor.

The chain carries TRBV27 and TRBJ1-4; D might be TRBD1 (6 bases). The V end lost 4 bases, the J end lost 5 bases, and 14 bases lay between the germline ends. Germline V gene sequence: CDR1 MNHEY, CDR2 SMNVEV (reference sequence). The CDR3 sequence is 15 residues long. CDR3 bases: TGTGCCAGCAGTTCTCAGGGGCGATTCAATGAAAAACTGTTTTTT. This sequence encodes CASSSQGRFNEKLFF.

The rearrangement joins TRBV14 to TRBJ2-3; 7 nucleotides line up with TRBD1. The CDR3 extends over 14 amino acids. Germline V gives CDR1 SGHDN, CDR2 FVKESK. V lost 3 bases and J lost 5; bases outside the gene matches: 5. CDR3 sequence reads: CASSQNRGRDTQYF. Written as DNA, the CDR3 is TGTGCCAGCAGCCAGAACAGGGGAAGAGATACGCAGTATTTT.

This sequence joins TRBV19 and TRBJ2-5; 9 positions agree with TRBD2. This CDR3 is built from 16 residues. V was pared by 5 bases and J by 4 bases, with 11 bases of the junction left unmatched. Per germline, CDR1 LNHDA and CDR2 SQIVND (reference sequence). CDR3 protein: CASSSPAGGTGETQYF. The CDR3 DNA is TGTGCCAGTAGTTCCCCAGCGGGAGGAACGGGAGAGACCCAGTACTTC.

The CDR3 DNA is TGTGCCAGCAGTTTAAGGGGAGGCTATGGCTACACCTTC. It is translated as CASSLRGGYGYTF. The chain links TRBV27 to TRBJ1-2, with D perhaps TRBD1 (5 bases). The V gene lost 2 bases and the J gene lost 4 bases, with 8 bases spanning the gap. The CDR3 covers 13 residues. In germline, CDR1 is MNHEY, CDR2 SMNVEV (reference sequence).

CDR3 residues: CASSLTGRLTTGELFF. CDR3 nucleotides: TGCGCCAGCAGCTTGACCGGGAGGCTAACCACCGGGGAGCTGTTTTTT. The V gene is TRBV5-1, the J gene TRBJ2-2; 7 nucleotides match TRBD2. The germline CDR1 and CDR2 sequences are SGHRS and YFSETQ. V was clipped by 1 base and J by 4 bases; unmatched bases: 7. This CDR3 region has 16 residues.

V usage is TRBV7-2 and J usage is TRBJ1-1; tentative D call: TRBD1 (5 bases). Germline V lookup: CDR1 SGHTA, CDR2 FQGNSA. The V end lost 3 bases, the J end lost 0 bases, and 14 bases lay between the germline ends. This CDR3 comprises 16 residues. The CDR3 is CASSLLNRGMNTEAFF. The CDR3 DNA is TGTGCCAGCAGCTTGCTAAACCGGGGGATGAACACTGAAGCTTTCTTT.

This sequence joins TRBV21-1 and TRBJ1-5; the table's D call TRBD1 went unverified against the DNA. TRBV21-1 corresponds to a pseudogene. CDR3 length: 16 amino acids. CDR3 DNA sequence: TGTGCCAGCAGCGGAACAGGGAGAACTAGCAATCAGCCCCAGCATTTT. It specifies CASSGTGRTSNQPQHF.

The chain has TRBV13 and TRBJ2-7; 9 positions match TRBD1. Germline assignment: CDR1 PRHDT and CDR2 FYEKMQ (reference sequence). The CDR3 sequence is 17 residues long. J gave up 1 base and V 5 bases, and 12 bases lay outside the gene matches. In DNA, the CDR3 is TGTGCCAGCAGCCTTCGCGGGACAGGGAGGAAATCCTACGAGCAGTACTTC. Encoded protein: CASSLRGTGRKSYEQYF.

CDR3 in DNA: TGTGCCAGCAGCTTGTCGGGGACTAGCGGGGGGGCGGTGCAGTACTTC. The encoded protein is CASSLSGTSGGAVQYF. The genes are TRBV13 and TRBJ2-7; 16 bases are shared with TRBD2. This CDR3 is 16 amino acids long. The junction had 8 bases not matched to a gene; V was cut back by 3 bases and J by 9 bases. CDR1 and CDR2 (germline): PRHDT, FYEKMQ (reference sequence).

CDR3 DNA sequence: TGTGCCAGCAGTCAACAGGGGGCCGCGGTTACCGGGGAGCTGTTTTTT. Protein product: CASSQQGAAVTGELFF. This chain uses TRBV2 with TRBJ2-2; 9 nucleotides line up with TRBD1. V lost 5 bases, J lost 5 bases, and 9 bases stayed unmatched. The CDR3 sequence is 16 residues long. Germline CDR1 is SNHLY and CDR2 is FYNNEI. The full variable domain, with the rest looked up from reference TRBV2 and TRBJ2-2, is EPEVTQTPSHQVTQMGQEVILRCVPISNHLYFYWYRQILGQKVEFLVSFYNNEISEKSEIFDDQFSVERPDGSNFTLKIRSTKLEDSAMYFCASSQQGAAVTGELFFGEGSRLTVL.

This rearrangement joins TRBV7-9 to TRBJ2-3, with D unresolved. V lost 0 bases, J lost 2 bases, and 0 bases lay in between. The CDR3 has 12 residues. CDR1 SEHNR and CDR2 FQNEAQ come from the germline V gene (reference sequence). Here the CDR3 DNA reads TGTGCCAGCAGCTTAGCCACAGATACGCAGTATTTT. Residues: CASSLATDTQYF.

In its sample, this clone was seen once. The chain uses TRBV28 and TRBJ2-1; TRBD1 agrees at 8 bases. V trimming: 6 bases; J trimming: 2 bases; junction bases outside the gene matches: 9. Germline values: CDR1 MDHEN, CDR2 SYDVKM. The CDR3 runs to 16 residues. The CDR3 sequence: CASSRPGGITYNEQFF. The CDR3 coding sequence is TGTGCCAGCAGCCGCCCAGGGGGCATCACCTACAATGAGCAGTTCTTC.

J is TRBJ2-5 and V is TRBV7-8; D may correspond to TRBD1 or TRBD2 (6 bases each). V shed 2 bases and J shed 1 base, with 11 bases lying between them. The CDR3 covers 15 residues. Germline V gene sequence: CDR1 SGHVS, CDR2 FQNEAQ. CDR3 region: CASSLWGASQETQYF. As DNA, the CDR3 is TGTGCCAGCAGCTTATGGGGGGCGTCCCAAGAGACCCAGTACTTC. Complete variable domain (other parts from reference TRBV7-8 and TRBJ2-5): GAGVSQSPRYKVAKRGQDVALRCDPISGHVSLFWYQQALGQGPEFLTYFQNEAQLDKSGLPSDRFFAERPEGSVSTLKIQRTQQEDSAVYLCASSLWGASQETQYFGPGTRLLVL.

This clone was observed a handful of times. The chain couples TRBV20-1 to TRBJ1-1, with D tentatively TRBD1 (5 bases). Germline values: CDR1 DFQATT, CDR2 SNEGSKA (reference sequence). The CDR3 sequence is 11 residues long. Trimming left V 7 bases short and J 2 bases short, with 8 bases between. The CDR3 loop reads CSGQLNTEAFF. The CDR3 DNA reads TGCAGTGGACAGTTAAACACTGAAGCTTTCTTT.

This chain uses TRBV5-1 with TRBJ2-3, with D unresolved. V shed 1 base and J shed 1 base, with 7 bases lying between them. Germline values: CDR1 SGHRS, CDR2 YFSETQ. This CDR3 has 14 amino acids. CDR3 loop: CASSLPLGTDTQYF. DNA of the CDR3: TGCGCCAGCAGCTTGCCGTTGGGCACAGATACGCAGTATTTT.

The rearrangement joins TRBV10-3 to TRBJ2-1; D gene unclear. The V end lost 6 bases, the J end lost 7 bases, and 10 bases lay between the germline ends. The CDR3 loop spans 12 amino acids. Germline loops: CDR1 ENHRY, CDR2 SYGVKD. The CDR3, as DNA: TGTGCCATCAGCCTCGAGAAAAATGAGCAGTTCTTC. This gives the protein CAISLEKNEQFF.

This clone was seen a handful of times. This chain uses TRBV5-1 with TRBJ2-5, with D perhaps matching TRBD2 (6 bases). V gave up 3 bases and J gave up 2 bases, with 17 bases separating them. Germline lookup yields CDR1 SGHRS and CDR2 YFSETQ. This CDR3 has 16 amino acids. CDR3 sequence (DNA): TGCGCCAGCAGCTCCACCGCCGGGACTGTTCAAGAGACCCAGTACTTC. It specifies CASSSTAGTVQETQYF.

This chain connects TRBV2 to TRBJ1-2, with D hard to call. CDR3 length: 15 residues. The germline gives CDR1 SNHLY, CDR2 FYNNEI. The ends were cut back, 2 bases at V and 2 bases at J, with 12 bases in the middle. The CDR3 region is CASSEPFESNYGYTF. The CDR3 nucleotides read TGTGCCAGCAGTGAACCATTCGAATCAAACTATGGCTACACCTTC.

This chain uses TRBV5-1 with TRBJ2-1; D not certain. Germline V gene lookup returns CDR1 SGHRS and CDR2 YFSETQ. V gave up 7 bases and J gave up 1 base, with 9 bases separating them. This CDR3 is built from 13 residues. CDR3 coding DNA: TGCGCCAGCGGGCTAGGGTCCTACAATGAGCAGTTCTTC. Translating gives CASGLGSYNEQFF.

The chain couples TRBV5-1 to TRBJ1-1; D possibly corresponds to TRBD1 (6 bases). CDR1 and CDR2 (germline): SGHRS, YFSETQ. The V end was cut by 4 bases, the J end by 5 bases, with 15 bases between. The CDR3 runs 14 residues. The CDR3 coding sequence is TGCGCCAGCAGCGTGGACAGCCCAGGAACTGAAGCTTTCTTT. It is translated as CASSVDSPGTEAFF.

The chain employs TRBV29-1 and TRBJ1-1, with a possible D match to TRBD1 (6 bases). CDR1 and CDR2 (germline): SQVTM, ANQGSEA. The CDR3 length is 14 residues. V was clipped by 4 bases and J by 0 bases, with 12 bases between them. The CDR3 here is CSVAPGGVNTEAFF. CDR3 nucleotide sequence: TGCAGCGTTGCCCCTGGGGGCGTGAACACTGAAGCTTTCTTT.

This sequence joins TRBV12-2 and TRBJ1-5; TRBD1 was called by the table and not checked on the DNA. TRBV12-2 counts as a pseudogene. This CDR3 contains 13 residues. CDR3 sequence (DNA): TGTGCAAGTCGCTCAGGGGGCAGGGAGCCCCAGCATTTT. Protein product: CASRSGGREPQHF.

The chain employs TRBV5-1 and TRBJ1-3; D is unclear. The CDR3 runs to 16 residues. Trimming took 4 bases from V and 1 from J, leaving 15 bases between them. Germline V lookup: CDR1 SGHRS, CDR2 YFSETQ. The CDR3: CASSGDGIGSGNTIYF. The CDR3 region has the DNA TGCGCCAGCAGCGGGGATGGTATTGGGTCTGGAAACACCATATATTTT.

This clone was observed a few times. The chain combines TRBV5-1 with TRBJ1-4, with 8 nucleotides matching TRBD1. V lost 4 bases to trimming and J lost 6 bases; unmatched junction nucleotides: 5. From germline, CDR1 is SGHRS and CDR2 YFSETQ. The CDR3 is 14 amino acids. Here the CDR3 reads CASSAGQDYEKLFF. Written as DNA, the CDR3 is TGCGCCAGCAGCGCGGGACAGGACTATGAAAAACTGTTTTTT.

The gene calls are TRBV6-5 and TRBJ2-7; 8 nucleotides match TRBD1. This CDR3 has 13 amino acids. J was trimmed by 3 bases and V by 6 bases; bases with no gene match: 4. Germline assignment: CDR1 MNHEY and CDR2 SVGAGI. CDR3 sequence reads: CASRRTGNYEQYF. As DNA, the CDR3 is TGTGCCAGCAGACGGACAGGGAACTACGAGCAGTACTTC.

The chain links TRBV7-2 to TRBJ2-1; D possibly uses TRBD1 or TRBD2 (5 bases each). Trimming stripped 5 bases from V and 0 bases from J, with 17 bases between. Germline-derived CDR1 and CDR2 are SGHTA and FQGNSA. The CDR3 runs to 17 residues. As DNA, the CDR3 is TGTGCCAGCAGCAAGAGGGCTGGGGGAAGCTCCTACAATGAGCAGTTCTTC. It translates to CASSKRAGGSSYNEQFF.

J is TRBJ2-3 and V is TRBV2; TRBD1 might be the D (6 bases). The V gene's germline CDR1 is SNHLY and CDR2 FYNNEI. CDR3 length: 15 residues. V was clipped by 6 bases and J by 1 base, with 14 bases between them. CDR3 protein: CASRLQGRGTDTQYF. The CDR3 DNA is TGTGCCAGCAGGCTCCAGGGGAGAGGCACAGATACGCAGTATTTT. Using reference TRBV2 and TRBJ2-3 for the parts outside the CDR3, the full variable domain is EPEVTQTPSHQVTQMGQEVILRCVPISNHLYFYWYRQILGQKVEFLVSFYNNEISEKSEIFDDQFSVERPDGSNFTLKIRSTKLEDSAMYFCASRLQGRGTDTQYFGPGTRLTVL.

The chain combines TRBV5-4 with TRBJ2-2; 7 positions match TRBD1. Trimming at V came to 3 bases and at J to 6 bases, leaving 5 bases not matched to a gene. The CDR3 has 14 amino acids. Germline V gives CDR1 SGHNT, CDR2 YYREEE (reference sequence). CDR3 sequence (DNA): TGTGCCAGCAGCTCACGACAGGGTGCCGGGGAGCTGTTTTTT. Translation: CASSSRQGAGELFF.

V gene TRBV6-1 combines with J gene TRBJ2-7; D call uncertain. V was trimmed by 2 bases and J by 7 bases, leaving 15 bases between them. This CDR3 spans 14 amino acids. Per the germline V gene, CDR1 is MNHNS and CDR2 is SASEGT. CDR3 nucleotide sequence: TGTGCCAGCAGTGAATCCGGATTTTCTACGGAGCAGTACTTC. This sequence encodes CASSESGFSTEQYF.

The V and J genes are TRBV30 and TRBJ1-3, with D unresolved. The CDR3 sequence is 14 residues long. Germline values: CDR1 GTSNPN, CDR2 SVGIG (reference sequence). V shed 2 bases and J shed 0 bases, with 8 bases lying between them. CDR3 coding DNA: TGTGCCTGGAGTCCTGGATTCTCTGGAAACACCATATATTTT. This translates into CAWSPGFSGNTIYF.

The CDR3 DNA follows: TGTGCCAGCAGTTCGGGAGGACAGGGGTTTCCCTACGAGCAGTACTTC. It codes for CASSSGGQGFPYEQYF. This sequence joins TRBV28 and TRBJ2-7, with TRBD1 matching over 9 bases. Trimming at V came to 4 bases and at J to 2 bases, leaving 9 bases not matched to a gene. The CDR3 runs to 16 residues. Germline assignment: CDR1 MDHEN and CDR2 SYDVKM.

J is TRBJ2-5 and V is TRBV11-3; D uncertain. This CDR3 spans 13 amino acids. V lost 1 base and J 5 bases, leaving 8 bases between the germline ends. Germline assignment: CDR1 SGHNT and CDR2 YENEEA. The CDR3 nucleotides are TGTGCCAGCAGCTTAGGAATTACGGAGACCCAGTACTTC. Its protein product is CASSLGITETQYF.